What follows is one TCR beta chain and its context. Antigen specificity is unknown. Profiling relied on immunoSEQ multiplex PCR, and the TCRdb table lists in-frame clones only, not all of them. The repertoire holds some 41,000 clones, roughly 77% seen once, with roughly 0.87% in the top ten. Germline-derived CDR1 and CDR2 are SGHTA and FQGNSA. The germline V and J ends were trimmed by 2 bases and 6 bases, with 14 bases remaining between them. This CDR3 comprises 15 residues. This record belongs to a study of memory CD4+ T cells and cytomegalovirus serostatus. Study as a whole: Donors were healthy Belgian adults, 10 or so CMV seropositive and approximately 25 seronegative. Study results and limitations: CMV serostatus prediction reached median AUC around 0.94, or 0.89 with US-trained model. 67 of 164 known CMV-associated TCRbeta sequences appeared in CD4+ memory.

The sort gate was single viable CD3+CD4+CD8-CD45RO+ cells for memory CD4+ T cells. This clonotype was obtained from an adult in good health and CMV-seronegative. The chain combines TRBV7-2 with TRBJ1-5; TRBD1 is a possible D gene (5 bases). The source material was memory CD4+ T cells from blood. DNA for the CDR3: TGTGCCAGCAGCTTATTTGGGAGGGGAGGTCAGCCCCAGCATTTT. It specifies CASSLFGRGGQPQHF.